This is a list of T cell receptor beta chains from one sample in a study of vaccination and CD4 T cells after COVID-19. Antigens for these TCRs are unknown. TCRdb independently ran MiXCR on the PCR reads; one entry per CDR3 protein. The sample includes approximately 15,000 distinct CDR3 sequences, roughly half seen only once; the top ten take under 12%. The material sequenced was CD4+ T cells from blood, cultured in vitro. The receptors derive from a human donor who had recovered from COVID-19. The CDR3 runs from the conserved cysteine through the conserved F or W. The D gene is left open where the match is weak. For some rows the clone size is stated as once, few or many, or as a class when expanded; others skip it.

NA | NA | TRBJ2-7 | TRBV20-1 | TGCAGTGCTAGGGCAGGGAGGCTCGAGCAGTACTTC | CSARAGRLEQYF
few | NA | TRBJ2-6 | TRBV5-6 | TGTGCCAGCACCTCTTTTCGCTCTGGGGCCAACGTCCTGACTTTC | CASTSFRSGANVLTF
once | TRBD2 | TRBJ2-5 | TRBV18 | TGTGCCAGCTCGCCTATTAGCGGGTCGGCCCAAGAGACCCAGTACTTC | CASSPISGSAQETQYF
NA | TRBD2 | TRBJ2-2 | TRBV20-1 | TGCAGTTTCTTAGCGGGAGGTAGCACCGGGGAGCTGTTTTTT | CSFLAGGSTGELFF
NA | TRBD1 | TRBJ2-3 | TRBV7-9 | TGTGCCAGCAGCACCCGGGACAGGGACGGGTCAGATACGCAGTATTTT | CASSTRDRDGSDTQYF
NA | TRBD1 | TRBJ2-5 | TRBV27 | TGTGCCAGCAGTCCTTGGGACAGGGAGGGGACCCAGTACTTC | CASSPWDREGTQYF
NA | NA | TRBJ1-5 | TRBV7-2 | TGTGCCAGCAGCTTACGGCAGGGGCGCAATCAGCCCCAGCATTTT | CASSLRQGRNQPQHF
NA | TRBD2 | TRBJ2-1 | TRBV20-1 | TGCAGTGCTAGAACTAGCGGGACCAATGAGCAGTTCTTC | CSARTSGTNEQFF
NA | TRBD2 | TRBJ2-1 | TRBV24-1 | TGTGCCACCAGTGATTTAGGCCGGGGGGTTGGGCAGTTCTTC | CATSDLGRGVGQFF
NA | NA | TRBJ2-1 | TRBV21-1 | TGTGCCAGCAGCAAAGCGCGTAAAAACCCTGAGATCTACAATGAGCAGTTCTTC | CASSKARKNPEIYNEQFF
NA | NA | TRBJ1-5 | TRBV2 | TGTGCCAGCAGTGACGGGCAAAGTAGCCAGCCCCAGCATTTT | CASSDGQSSQPQHF
NA | NA | TRBJ2-7 | TRBV5-1 | TGCGCCAGCAGCTTGGGACAATCCTACGAGCAGTACTTC | CASSLGQSYEQYF